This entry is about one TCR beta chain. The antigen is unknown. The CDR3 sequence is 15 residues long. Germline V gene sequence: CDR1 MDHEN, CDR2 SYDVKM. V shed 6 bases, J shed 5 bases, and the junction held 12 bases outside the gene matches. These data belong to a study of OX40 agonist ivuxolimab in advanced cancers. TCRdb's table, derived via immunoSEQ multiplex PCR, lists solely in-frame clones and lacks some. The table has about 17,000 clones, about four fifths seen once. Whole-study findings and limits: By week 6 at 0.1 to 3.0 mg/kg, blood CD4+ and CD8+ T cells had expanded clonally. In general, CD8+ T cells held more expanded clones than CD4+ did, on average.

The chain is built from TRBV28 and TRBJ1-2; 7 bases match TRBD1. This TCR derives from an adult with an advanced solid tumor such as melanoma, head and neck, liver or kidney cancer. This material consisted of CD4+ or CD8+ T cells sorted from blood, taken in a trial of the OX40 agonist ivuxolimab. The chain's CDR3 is CASSPSRTGEYGYTF. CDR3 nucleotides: TGTGCCAGCAGCCCTTCTAGGACAGGCGAATATGGCTACACCTTC.